This T cell receptor beta chain was recorded in a study of blood T cell repertoires in COVID-19. As for the study in general: The United States, Italy and Spain provided the acute and convalescent COVID-19 samples. The analysed material was cDNA or gDNA that came from T cells, B-cell-depleted T cells, or PBMCs.

Original processing notes: From reference gene primer amplification, estimates of nucleated cell counts were derived. Measured with immunoSEQ multiplex PCR; TCRdb has only the in-frame clones, and not every one. The V and J calls and clone size are taken from that table; D and trimming were inferred from the DNA. The table has roughly 230,000 clones, roughly 84% seen once; the top ten hold around 27%. V lost 3 bases, J lost 4 bases, and 3 bases stayed unmatched. Germline CDR1 and CDR2: ENHRY and SYGVKD. This CDR3 is built from 13 residues. The V and J genes are TRBV10-3 and TRBJ2-7; 7 bases agree with TRBD2. This clonotype was obtained from a man aged 35 to 55 with acute or convalescent COVID-19. Sample: peripheral blood. This chain's CDR3 is CAISERGGYEQYF. The CDR3 DNA reads as TGTGCCATCAGTGAAAGGGGAGGGTACGAGCAGTACTTC.